Listed below are T cell receptor beta chains from one sample, sequenced in a study of CD8 T cells in Susac syndrome. TCRdb fed the immunoSEQ multiplex PCR reads into MiXCR, producing one record per CDR3 protein. This table has 180,000 or so distinct CDR3 sequences, around 95% appearing once. The specimen was CD4+ T cells from PBMCs. The receptors shown here come from a human donor in good health. Each CDR3 is given with its conserved first and last residue. Each record gives: D gene, clone size, J gene, V gene, CDR3 protein, CDR3 DNA. D genes are given only for firm matches. Only some rows state a clone size, as once, few, many or a class for expanded clones.

>-|once|TRBJ2-6|TRBV20-1
CSAITGANVLTF
TGCAGTGCTATCACAGGGGCCAACGTCCTGACTTTC
>-|-|TRBJ1-2|TRBV28
CASRPTTDYGYTF
TGTGCCAGCAGACCTACGACAGACTATGGCTACACCTTC
>-|once|TRBJ1-5|TRBV6-5
CASSSSDSNQPQHF
TGTGCCAGCAGCTCCTCGGATAGCAATCAGCCCCAGCATTTT
>TRBD2|-|TRBJ2-5|TRBV6-5
CASSPGGVETQYF
TGTGCCAGCAGTCCGGGGGGAGTGGAGACCCAGTACTTC
>-|-|TRBJ1-6|TRBV12-3/TRBV12-4
CASSLARGKTPLHF
TGTGCCAGCAGTTTAGCAAGGGGGAAGACACCCCTCCACTTT
>-|-|TRBJ2-1|TRBV7-2
CASTGRGPYNEQFF
TGTGCCAGCACTGGGCGGGGACCCTACAATGAGCAGTTCTTC
>-|-|TRBJ1-5|TRBV5-4
CASSFDGGGNQPQHF
TGTGCCAGCAGTTTTGATGGAGGGGGCAATCAGCCCCAGCATTTT
>TRBD1|-|TRBJ1-5|TRBV9
CASSEQGDQPQHF
TGTGCCAGCAGCGAACAGGGGGATCAGCCCCAGCATTTT
>-|-|TRBJ2-3|TRBV3-1
CASSPRDFPRDTQYF
TGTGCCAGCAGCCCCCGGGACTTCCCACGGGATACGCAGTATTTT
>-|-|TRBJ1-1|TRBV6-2/TRBV6-3
CASKLGGASGGTEAFF
TGTGCCAGCAAACTTGGAGGGGCCTCGGGGGGCACTGAAGCTTTCTTT
>-|-|TRBJ1-5|TRBV5-1
CASSPLSGADQPQHF
TGCGCCAGCAGCCCACTGTCCGGGGCCGATCAGCCCCAGCATTTT
>-|-|TRBJ1-1|TRBV5-1
CASSRMTGSPEAFF
TGCGCCAGCAGCCGAATGACAGGTTCCCCTGAAGCTTTCTTT
>-|-|TRBJ2-4|TRBV12-3/TRBV12-4
CASSPGDIQYF
TGTGCCAGCAGCCCTGGGGACATTCAGTACTTC
>TRBD2|-|TRBJ2-7|TRBV28
CASRESGAGSYEQYF
TGTGCCAGCAGGGAGAGCGGGGCTGGGTCCTACGAGCAGTACTTC
>TRBD2|-|TRBJ2-1|TRBV28
CASSSGGGGVNEQFF
TGTGCCAGCAGCTCCGGCGGGGGGGGAGTAAACGAGCAGTTCTTC
>-|-|TRBJ1-4|TRBV4-3
CASSQDSQGEKLFF
TGCGCCAGCAGCCAAGATAGTCAGGGCGAAAAACTGTTTTTT
>TRBD1|-|TRBJ2-5|TRBV5-6
CASRPGTVQETQYF
TGTGCCAGCAGACCAGGGACAGTTCAAGAGACCCAGTACTTC
>-|-|TRBJ2-1|TRBV9
CASRGAGREGYNEQFF
TGTGCCAGCAGAGGGGCCGGGAGAGAAGGCTACAATGAGCAGTTCTTC
>TRBD1|-|TRBJ1-1|TRBV7-9
CASSFPDRVTEAFF
TGTGCCAGCAGCTTCCCCGACAGGGTCACTGAAGCTTTCTTT
>-|-|TRBJ1-1|TRBV30
CAWTHRAGAFF
TGTGCCTGGACCCACAGGGCAGGAGCTTTCTTT
>-|-|TRBJ2-4|TRBV7-2
CASSLTGVAKNIQYF
TGTGCCAGCAGTCTTACAGGAGTAGCCAAAAACATTCAGTACTTC
>-|once|TRBJ2-7|TRBV4-2
CASSQDAIGSYEQYF
TGTGCCAGCAGCCAAGACGCGATAGGATCCTACGAGCAGTACTTC
>-|-|TRBJ1-2|TRBV30
CAWTRPVRGYTF
TGTGCCTGGACAAGACCGGTACGCGGCTACACCTTC
>TRBD2|-|TRBJ2-1|TRBV12-3/TRBV12-4
CASGETSGGLGEQFF
TGTGCCAGCGGAGAAACTAGCGGGGGTCTAGGTGAGCAGTTCTTC
>-|-|TRBJ2-7|TRBV20-1
CSASRGRSYEQYF
TGCAGTGCTAGTCGGGGCCGCTCCTACGAGCAGTACTTC
>-|-|TRBJ2-5|TRBV4-2
CASSQSRVLEAAQYF
TGTGCCAGCAGCCAAAGCAGGGTTCTGGAAGCGGCCCAGTACTTC
>TRBD2|once|TRBJ2-5|TRBV9
CASSPGSGGRQETQYF
TGTGCCAGCAGCCCAGGTAGCGGGGGGCGCCAAGAGACCCAGTACTTC
>-|-|TRBJ2-3|TRBV3-1
CASSPTGYTQYF
TGTGCCAGCAGTCCTACTGGCTATACGCAGTATTTT
>-|-|TRBJ2-3|TRBV12-3/TRBV12-4
CASSLRLRGTDTQYF
TGTGCCAGCAGTTTGCGGCTGAGGGGCACAGATACGCAGTATTTT
>-|-|TRBJ1-5|TRBV6-6
CASREGNQPQHF
TGTGCCAGCAGGGAGGGCAATCAGCCCCAGCATTTT
>-|-|TRBJ2-3|TRBV7-9
CASSRVGSADTQYF
TGTGCCAGCAGTCGCGTGGGGTCTGCAGATACGCAGTATTTT
>-|-|TRBJ2-7|TRBV18
CASSPTQGYEQYF
TGTGCCAGCTCACCAACGCAGGGCTACGAGCAGTACTTC
>TRBD1|-|TRBJ2-7|TRBV20-1
CSAGQGASYEQYF
TGCAGTGCTGGACAGGGGGCCTCCTACGAGCAGTACTTC
>-|-|TRBJ2-3|TRBV5-5
CASSRFTTPDTDTQYF
TGTGCCAGCAGCCGGTTTACGACACCAGACACAGATACGCAGTATTTT
>-|-|TRBJ2-2|TRBV5-6
CASSSGQGGTGELFF
TGTGCCAGCAGCTCCGGGCAGGGAGGCACCGGGGAGCTGTTTTTT
>-|-|TRBJ1-2|TRBV9
CASSVAAGRDNYGYTF
TGTGCCAGCAGCGTAGCCGCGGGGAGGGATAACTATGGCTACACCTTC
>TRBD1|-|TRBJ1-2|TRBV20-1
CSAGQGRYGYTF
TGCAGTGCTGGACAGGGCCGCTATGGCTACACCTTC